These 28 T cell receptor beta chains were all obtained from the same sample, sequenced in a study of a mutant IDH1 vaccine in newly diagnosed glioma. Time point described: week 47, end of study. What each vaccine dose contained was 300 ug of mutant IDH1 20-mer peptide, accompanied by topical imiquimod. Sequenced by immunoSEQ multiplex PCR; TCRdb stores in-frame clones only, minus some. The data show 50,000 to 55,000 clones, 65% seen once. These receptors are not linked to any known antigen. Here the sequenced sample was peripheral blood mononuclear cells (PBMCs), taken from a glioma patient whose treatment included an IDH1 peptide vaccine. The origin of the receptors is a man aged 40-49 years with glioma. Some clones in this sample may be carry-over from other donors' samples.

The chain joins TRBV28 to TRBJ1-2; D is undetermined. The CDR3 is made up of 12 amino acids. The V gene lost 3 bases and the J gene lost 4 bases, with 6 bases spanning the gap. Germline V gives CDR1 MDHEN, CDR2 SYDVKM. CDR3 loop: CASSFLLYGYTF. The DNA of the CDR3 is TGTGCCAGCAGTTTCCTCCTCTATGGCTACACCTTC.

This chain uses TRBV2 with TRBJ2-1; 10 bases fit TRBD2. With 10 bases clipped from V and 2 bases from J, the junction kept 5 bases outside the gene matches. The CDR3 spans 14 residues. Germline V gives CDR1 SNHLY, CDR2 FYNNEI. CDR3 loop: CAISGTSAYNEQFF. The CDR3 DNA follows: TGTGCCATCTCCGGGACTAGCGCCTACAATGAGCAGTTCTTC.

This rearrangement joins TRBV7-6 to TRBJ2-5, with D possibly matching TRBD1 (6 bases). Per the germline V gene, CDR1 is SGHVS and CDR2 is FNYEAQ. Trimming removed 4 bases at V and 2 bases at J, with 14 bases between. The CDR3 is 15 amino acids. DNA for the CDR3: TGTGCCAGCAGCTCGGGGACAACCCCGCAAGAGACCCAGTACTTC. Its protein is CASSSGTTPQETQYF.

This clone has a single count. The chain recombines TRBV7-8 with TRBJ1-2, with D perhaps matching TRBD1 (5 bases). This CDR3 spans 15 amino acids. V was shortened by 5 bases and J by 9 bases, with 22 bases between the two germline ends. Per the germline V gene, CDR1 is SGHVS and CDR2 is FQNEAQ. The CDR3 DNA follows: TGTGCCAGCAGCCCCCCCGGTTGGAGGGGAGCTCGCTACACCTTC. Its translation: CASSPPGWRGARYTF.

This rearrangement joins TRBV2 to TRBJ1-5; D is perhaps TRBD1 (6 bases). This CDR3 has 15 residues. Germline CDR1 and CDR2: SNHLY and FYNNEI. V was pared by 5 bases and J by 0 bases, with 11 bases between. CDR3 sequence (DNA): TGTGCCAGCAGTCACACAGGGAGTAGCAATCAGCCCCAGCATTTT. Translated, it gives CASSHTGSSNQPQHF.

The chain joins TRBV9 to TRBJ2-7, with D unresolved. The CDR3 has 12 residues. The ends were cut back, 4 bases at V and 5 bases at J, with 10 bases in the middle. Germline assignment: CDR1 SGDLS and CDR2 YYNGEE. The CDR3 DNA follows: TGTGCCAGCAGCCACGACAAGAACGAGCAGTACTTC. Its translation: CASSHDKNEQYF.

Worth noting for this clone: The same CDR3 is also encoded by other DNA sequences in this sample. J is TRBJ2-7 and V is TRBV5-1; D not resolved. Trimming took off 1 base at V and 2 bases at J, with 10 bases between the two ends. This CDR3 contains 14 residues. Germline CDR1 reads SGHRS; CDR2 reads YFSETQ. The CDR3 is CASSLTGLTYEQYF. CDR3 nucleotide sequence: TGCGCCAGCAGCTTGACCGGGCTTACCTACGAGCAGTACTTC. Filled out from reference TRBV5-1 and TRBJ2-7, the complete variable domain reads KAGVTQTPRYLIKTRGQQVTLSCSPISGHRSVSWYQQTPGQGLQFLFEYFSETQRNKGNFPGRFSGRQFSNSRSEMNVSTLELGDSALYLCASSLTGLTYEQYFGPGTRLTVT.

The rearrangement joins TRBV7-2 to TRBJ2-2, with D uncertain. The CDR3 extends over 13 amino acids. Trimming removed 4 bases at V and 7 bases at J, with 10 bases between. Germline CDR1 SGHTA, CDR2 FQGNSA. The CDR3 protein is CASSSFANGELFF. The CDR3 bases are TGTGCCAGCAGCTCCTTCGCGAACGGGGAGCTGTTTTTT.

The chain couples TRBV7-9 to TRBJ1-1; D is possibly TRBD1 (6 bases). CDR3 size: 16 residues. Trimming took 1 base from V and 6 from J, leaving 18 bases between them. Germline V gene lookup returns CDR1 SEHNR and CDR2 FQNEAQ (reference sequence). Here the CDR3 DNA reads TGTGCCAGCAGCTTAGGCCAGGGGCAGGGACTTTCTGAAGCTTTCTTT. Protein sequence: CASSLGQGQGLSEAFF.

In its sample, this clone was seen once. The chain combines TRBV14 with TRBJ2-1; D is unclear. Between the trimmed V and J ends, which lost 4 bases and 11 bases, there was a span of 18 bases. The CDR3 is 14 residues long. Per germline, CDR1 SGHDN and CDR2 FVKESK. CDR3 nucleotides: TGTGCCAGCAGCCTTTTCTCCCTACCCCACCAGCAGTTCTTC. Translated, it gives CASSLFSLPHQQFF. The variable domain in full, completed from reference TRBV14 and TRBJ2-1, reads EAGVTQFPSHSVIEKGQTVTLRCDPISGHDNLYWYRRVMGKEIKFLLHFVKESKQDESGMPNNRFLAERTGGTYSTLKVQPAELEDSGVYFCASSLFSLPHQQFFGPGTRLTVL.

The rearrangement joins TRBV13 to TRBJ1-4, with D possibly TRBD1 on 6 matching bases. The germline V gene has CDR1 PRHDT and CDR2 FYEKMQ (reference sequence). Trimming shortened V by 2 bases and J by 8 bases, and 15 bases separated the two germline ends. There are 15 residues in the CDR3. The CDR3 region has the DNA TGTGCCAGCAGCTTACGGCAGGGGAGGGGAGAAAAACTGTTTTTT. It is translated as CASSLRQGRGEKLFF.

The chain carries TRBV5-4 and TRBJ2-7; D is unresolved. Germline-derived CDR1 and CDR2 are SGHNT and YYREEE (reference sequence). CDR3 size: 13 residues. Trimming pared 4 bases from V and 6 bases from J, leaving 14 bases between. Written as DNA, the CDR3 is TGTGCCAGCAGCCGAACCCTCGGGTCCGAGCAGTACTTC. Encoded protein: CASSRTLGSEQYF.

The chain is built from TRBV7-9 and TRBJ1-2, with D unresolved. V was shortened by 3 bases and J by 3 bases, with 17 bases between the two germline ends. The CDR3 runs to 16 residues. Per germline, CDR1 SEHNR and CDR2 FQNEAQ (reference sequence). The CDR3 here is CASSLREAVWDYGYTF. CDR3 sequence (DNA): TGTGCCAGCAGCTTGAGGGAGGCAGTCTGGGACTATGGCTACACCTTC.

This chain links TRBV13 with TRBJ2-5; perhaps TRBD1 as D (6 bases). The CDR3 contains 16 residues. CDR1 is PRHDT, CDR2 FYEKMQ, per germline (reference sequence). V was clipped by 0 bases and J by 5 bases, with 16 bases between them. CDR3 DNA: TGTGCCAGCAGCTTAGGCCGGCAGGGGCTTCGGGAGACCCAGTACTTC. This gives the protein CASSLGRQGLRETQYF.

This chain links TRBV10-2 with TRBJ1-2; a weak D match, TRBD1 (6 bases). CDR3 size: 11 residues. The germline V gene encodes CDR1 WSHSY and CDR2 SAAADI. Trimming removed 10 bases from V and 7 bases from J, with 13 bases in between. The CDR3 nucleotides read TGCGCCATTCACAGGGACGGTGGCTACACCTTC. As protein: CAIHRDGGYTF.

This sequence joins TRBV11-2 and TRBJ1-2; 12 positions match TRBD1. The junction had 10 bases not matched to a gene; V was cut back by 4 bases and J by 7 bases. The CDR3 contains 16 residues. CDR1 and CDR2 (germline): SGHAT, FQNNGV. CDR3 sequence: CASSSTPGQGAFGYTF. CDR3 DNA sequence: TGTGCCAGCAGCTCGACACCGGGACAGGGGGCTTTTGGCTACACCTTC.

This sequence joins TRBV19 and TRBJ1-6; no reliable D call. V was shortened by 0 bases and J by 8 bases, with 14 bases between the two germline ends. Germline assignment: CDR1 LNHDA and CDR2 SQIVND (reference sequence). This CDR3 is built from 16 residues. CDR3: CASSIDGGTGYSPLHF. The CDR3 nucleotides are TGTGCCAGTAGTATAGATGGCGGTACGGGTTATTCACCCCTCCACTTT.

CDR3 sequence reads: CASRRGSGEEQYF. CDR3 in DNA: TGTGCCAGCCGCCGAGGGAGCGGGGAAGAGCAGTACTTC. This chain uses TRBV18 with TRBJ2-7; 7 nucleotides match TRBD2. V lost 8 bases to trimming and J lost 7 bases; unmatched junction nucleotides: 11. CDR3 length: 13 residues. The germline V gene encodes CDR1 KGHSH and CDR2 LQKENI.

In its sample, this clone was seen a few times. The CDR3 is CASQRRVAGELFF. The CDR3 region has the DNA TGTGCCAGCCAACGCAGGGTGGCCGGGGAGCTGTTTTTT. The V and J genes are TRBV7-8 and TRBJ2-2, with D perhaps matching TRBD1 (5 bases). This CDR3 spans 13 amino acids. The V and J ends lost 8 bases and 6 bases respectively, with 13 bases between them. Germline CDR1 and CDR2: SGHVS and FQNEAQ.

V and J are TRBV18 and TRBJ1-1; D gene uncertain. The CDR3 is 15 residues long. The ends were cut back, 0 bases at V and 3 bases at J, with 11 bases in the middle. Germline V gene data show CDR1 as KGHSH and CDR2 as LQKENI. CDR3 in DNA: TGTGCCAGCTCACCACCTTCGGGCACGGACACTGAAGCTTTCTTT. Amino acid sequence: CASSPPSGTDTEAFF. Supplemented by reference TRBV18 and TRBJ1-1, the full variable domain reads NAGVMQNPRHLVRRRGQEARLRCSPMKGHSHVYWYRQLPEEGLKFMVYLQKENIIDESGMPKERFSAEFPKEGPSILRIQQVVRGDSAAYFCASSPPSGTDTEAFFGQGTRLTVV.

This clone was seen only a few times. V and J are TRBV2 and TRBJ1-1, with D perhaps matching TRBD1 (5 bases). CDR1 and CDR2 (germline): SNHLY, FYNNEI. V lost 8 bases to trimming and J lost 13 bases, with 20 bases between them. The CDR3 is 12 amino acids. CDR3 in amino acids: CASWDVARRGFF. The CDR3 DNA reads as TGTGCCAGCTGGGACGTGGCCAGAAGGGGTTTCTTT. Full variable domain (remainder filled in from reference TRBV2 and TRBJ1-1): EPEVTQTPSHQVTQMGQEVILRCVPISNHLYFYWYRQILGQKVEFLVSFYNNEISEKSEIFDDQFSVERPDGSNFTLKIRSTKLEDSAMYFCASWDVARRGFFGQGTRLTVV.

This clone was detected only once. The chain joins TRBV5-4 to TRBJ2-3; D is perhaps TRBD1 (5 bases). CDR1 and CDR2 (germline): SGHNT, YYREEE (reference sequence). V was trimmed by 3 bases and J by 3 bases, leaving 11 bases between them. The CDR3 has 14 residues. CDR3 bases: TGTGCCAGCAGCTCAACAGGAGTGACAGATACGCAGTATTTT. Amino acid sequence: CASSSTGVTDTQYF.

This clone was found once. The chain uses TRBV5-1 and TRBJ1-1; D uncertain. Germline CDR1 reads SGHRS; CDR2 reads YFSETQ. Trimming stripped 2 bases from V and 3 bases from J, with 5 bases between. This CDR3 contains 12 residues. The CDR3 sequence is CASSFEHTEAFF. CDR3 coding DNA: TGCGCCAGCAGCTTCGAGCACACTGAAGCTTTCTTT.

This clone was observed a handful of times. V gene TRBV19 combines with J gene TRBJ2-5; 13 bases align to TRBD2. The junction had 3 bases not matched to a gene; V was cut back by 4 bases and J by 4 bases. The CDR3 covers 15 residues. Germline CDR1 LNHDA, CDR2 SQIVND (reference sequence). The CDR3 spells CASSSTSGGAETQYF. The DNA for the CDR3 is TGTGCCAGTAGTAGTACTAGCGGGGGGGCAGAGACCCAGTACTTC.

V usage is TRBV6-5 and J usage is TRBJ1-6, with TRBD1 identical over 10 bases. The ends lost 2 bases at V and 10 bases at J; junction bases unmatched: 8. CDR1 MNHEY and CDR2 SVGAGI come from the germline V gene. There are 16 residues in the CDR3. CDR3 in amino acids: CASSYLGTGVGSPLHF. Written as DNA, the CDR3 is TGTGCCAGCAGTTACCTTGGGACAGGGGTTGGATCACCCCTCCACTTT.

The chain recombines TRBV6-1 with TRBJ2-3; TRBD2 agrees at 8 bases. This CDR3 is 15 amino acids long. V was pared by 6 bases and J by 6 bases, with 11 bases of the junction left unmatched. In germline, CDR1 is MNHNS, CDR2 SASEGT. The CDR3 sequence is CASSASRGVGDTQYF. The CDR3, as DNA: TGTGCCAGCAGCGCCTCGCGGGGGGTCGGCGATACGCAGTATTTT.

The chain recombines TRBV5-4 with TRBJ2-1; 8 bases are a match to TRBD1. Germline assignment: CDR1 SGHNT and CDR2 YYREEE (reference sequence). The CDR3 is 14 amino acids. The junction had 6 bases not matched to a gene; V was cut back by 0 bases and J by 10 bases. The CDR3 DNA reads TGTGCCAGCAGCTTGGGGACAGGGACGAGGGAGCAGTTCTTC. This codes for CASSLGTGTREQFF.

V gene TRBV6-5 combines with J gene TRBJ1-3; D not resolved. CDR3 length: 15 residues. V lost 5 bases and J lost 0, with 11 bases in between. Germline V CDR1 and CDR2: MNHEY, SVGAGI. CDR3 DNA sequence: TGTGCCAGCAGTCGGACCGTCAGCTCTGGAAACACCATATATTTT. Encoded protein: CASSRTVSSGNTIYF.